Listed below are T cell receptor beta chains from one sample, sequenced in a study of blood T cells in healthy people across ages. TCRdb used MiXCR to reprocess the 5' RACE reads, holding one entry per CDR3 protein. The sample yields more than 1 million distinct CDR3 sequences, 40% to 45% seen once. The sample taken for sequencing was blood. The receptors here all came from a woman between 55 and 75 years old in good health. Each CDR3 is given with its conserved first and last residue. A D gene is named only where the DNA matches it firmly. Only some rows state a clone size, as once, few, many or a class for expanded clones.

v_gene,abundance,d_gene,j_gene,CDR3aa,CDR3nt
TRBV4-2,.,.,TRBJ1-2,CASSQDPTVVYTF,TGTGCCAGCAGCCAAGACCCGACAGTAGTCTACACCTTC
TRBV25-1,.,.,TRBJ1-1,CASRTRLSPEAFF,TGTGCCAGCAGGACCCGGTTGAGCCCTGAAGCTTTCTTT
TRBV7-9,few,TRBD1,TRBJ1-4,CASSFRGPGEKLFF,TGTGCCAGCAGCTTCAGGGGGCCTGGTGAAAAACTGTTTTTT
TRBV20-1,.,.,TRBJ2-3,CSASSTRRADTQYF,TGCAGTGCTAGCTCTACCCGACGGGCAGATACGCAGTATTTT
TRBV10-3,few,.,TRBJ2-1,CAIRTNSTYNEQFF,TGTGCCATCAGGACCAACTCAACCTACAATGAGCAGTTCTTC
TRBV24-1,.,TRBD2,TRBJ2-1,CATSDQRRLAGEFYNEQFF,TGTGCCACCAGTGATCAACGACGACTAGCGGGAGAGTTCTACAATGAGCAGTTCTTC
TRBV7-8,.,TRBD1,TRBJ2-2,CASSLVPGQANTGELFF,TGTGCCAGCAGCTTAGTCCCGGGACAGGCGAACACCGGGGAGCTGTTTTTT
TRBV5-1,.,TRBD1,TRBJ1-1,CASRSGQGRGNTEAFF,TGCGCCAGCAGATCCGGACAGGGGCGAGGGAACACTGAAGCTTTCTTT
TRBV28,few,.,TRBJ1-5,CASKSYSNQPQHF,TGTGCCAGCAAGTCATATAGCAATCAGCCCCAGCATTTT
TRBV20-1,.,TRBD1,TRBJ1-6,CSARRDSGYNSPLHF,TGCAGTGCTAGGAGGGACAGCGGTTATAATTCACCCCTCCACTTT